The rows below give T cell receptor beta chains drawn from one sample of a study of T cell responses to AZD1222 COVID-19 vaccine. TCRdb's copy holds only in-frame clones and misses some; the assay was immunoSEQ multiplex PCR. The repertoire holds about 150,000 clones, with about 91% as singletons. The sample was peripheral blood, taken on day 0 of MenACWY control vaccination. All receptors come from an adult in good health. The CDR3 runs from the conserved cysteine through the conserved F or W. Each record gives: V gene, clone size, D gene, J gene, CDR3 protein, CDR3 DNA. D genes are given only for firm matches. Clone size is given for some rows only: seen once, a few or many times, or a class if the clone is expanded.

v_gene: TRBV7-8; abundance: NA; d_gene: NA; j_gene: TRBJ1-2; CDR3aa: CASSLSRDNYGYTF; CDR3nt: TGTGCCAGCAGCTTATCCAGGGACAACTATGGCTACACCTTC
v_gene: TRBV19; abundance: NA; d_gene: NA; j_gene: TRBJ1-6; CDR3aa: CASSSRTHGSSYNSPLHF; CDR3nt: TGTGCCAGTAGTTCCCGGACACACGGGAGCTCCTATAATTCACCCCTCCACTTT
v_gene: TRBV7-2; abundance: NA; d_gene: NA; j_gene: TRBJ1-2; CDR3aa: CASSLSWGNYGYTF; CDR3nt: TGTGCCAGCAGCTTATCGTGGGGGAACTATGGCTACACCTTC
v_gene: TRBV11-2; abundance: NA; d_gene: TRBD1; j_gene: TRBJ2-5; CDR3aa: CASSLEGTAQETQYF; CDR3nt: TGTGCCAGCAGCTTAGAAGGGACAGCCCAAGAGACCCAGTACTTC
v_gene: TRBV2; abundance: few; d_gene: NA; j_gene: TRBJ1-2; CDR3aa: CASSEGVSNYGYTF; CDR3nt: TGTGCCAGCAGTGAAGGGGTTTCCAACTATGGCTACACCTTC
v_gene: TRBV6-5; abundance: NA; d_gene: NA; j_gene: TRBJ2-7; CDR3aa: CASKRGGGYEQYF; CDR3nt: TGTGCCAGCAAGAGAGGGGGAGGCTACGAGCAGTACTTC
v_gene: TRBV5-1; abundance: NA; d_gene: NA; j_gene: TRBJ1-6; CDR3aa: CASKSARDGSPLHF; CDR3nt: TGCGCCAGCAAAAGTGCCAGGGATGGCTCACCCCTCCACTTT
v_gene: TRBV7-2; abundance: NA; d_gene: NA; j_gene: TRBJ1-5; CDR3aa: CASSPQVVAGGQPQHF; CDR3nt: TGTGCCAGCAGCCCTCAGGTAGTAGCCGGTGGTCAGCCCCAGCATTTT
v_gene: TRBV7-9; abundance: NA; d_gene: NA; j_gene: TRBJ1-4; CDR3aa: CASTPGLPGEKLFF; CDR3nt: TGTGCCAGCACCCCGGGGCTCCCGGGCGAAAAACTGTTTTTT
v_gene: TRBV7-9; abundance: NA; d_gene: TRBD2; j_gene: TRBJ2-3; CDR3aa: CASSQKGTSGTDTQYF; CDR3nt: TGTGCCAGCAGCCAAAAGGGGACTAGCGGCACAGATACGCAGTATTTT
v_gene: TRBV6-1; abundance: NA; d_gene: TRBD2; j_gene: TRBJ2-1; CDR3aa: CASSERAGGYNEQFF; CDR3nt: TGTGCCAGCAGTGAAAGAGCGGGAGGTTACAATGAGCAGTTCTTC
v_gene: TRBV5-5; abundance: few; d_gene: TRBD1; j_gene: TRBJ1-6; CDR3aa: CASSSVGTANSPLHF; CDR3nt: TGTGCCAGCAGCTCCGTTGGGACAGCTAATTCACCCCTCCACTTT